This is a list of T cell receptor beta chains from one sample in a study of T cell responses to AZD1222 COVID-19 vaccine. The method was immunoSEQ multiplex PCR; TCRdb's version includes in-frame clones alone and lacks a portion of them. The sample has about 100,000 clones; 70% to 90% are singletons. The specimen comprised peripheral blood, sampled on day 0 of AZD1222 vaccination. Source of these receptors: an adult in good health. Each CDR3 is given with its conserved first and last residue. A D gene is named only where the DNA matches it firmly. Rows may omit the clone size; those that give it use once, few, many or a size class.

V: TRBV3-1/TRBV3-2; D: -; size: -; J: TRBJ2-1; CDR3: CASSPNPGMNEQFF; DNA: TGTGCCAGCAGCCCTAACCCGGGGATGAATGAGCAGTTCTTC
V: TRBV7-6; D: -; size: few; J: TRBJ2-2; CDR3: CASSLGPGFGTGELFF; DNA: TGTGCCAGCAGCTTGGGCCCAGGATTTGGCACCGGGGAGCTGTTTTTT
V: TRBV6-2/TRBV6-3; D: -; size: once; J: TRBJ2-1; CDR3: CASSYINEGGEQFF; DNA: TGTGCCAGCAGTTACATAAACGAGGGGGGTGAGCAGTTCTTC
V: TRBV10-1; D: -; size: -; J: TRBJ1-2; CDR3: CASWDKALYGYTF; DNA: TGCGCCAGCTGGGACAAGGCCCTCTATGGCTACACCTTC
V: TRBV3-1/TRBV3-2; D: TRBD1; size: -; J: TRBJ2-3; CDR3: CASSRTGMSTDTQYF; DNA: TGTGCCAGCAGCCGGACAGGGATGAGCACAGATACGCAGTATTTT
V: TRBV19; D: -; size: -; J: TRBJ1-5; CDR3: CASSRQASQPQHF; DNA: TGTGCCAGTAGTCGACAGGCCAGTCAGCCCCAGCATTTT
V: TRBV6-2/TRBV6-3; D: -; size: -; J: TRBJ1-5; CDR3: CASSTPGRVKSNQPQHF; DNA: TGTGCCAGCAGCACCCCCGGCAGGGTTAAAAGCAATCAGCCCCAGCATTTT
V: TRBV12-3/TRBV12-4; D: -; size: -; J: TRBJ2-7; CDR3: CASSLGGEQYF; DNA: TGTGCCAGCAGTTTAGGTGGCGAGCAGTACTTC
V: TRBV10-3; D: TRBD1; size: once; J: TRBJ2-1; CDR3: CAISKYRGVQDEQFF; DNA: TGTGCCATCAGTAAATACAGGGGGGTCCAGGATGAGCAGTTCTTC
V: TRBV2; D: -; size: -; J: TRBJ1-3; CDR3: CASSEPRSGNTIYF; DNA: TGTGCCAGCAGTGAACCCAGGTCTGGAAACACCATATATTTT
V: TRBV5-5; D: -; size: few; J: TRBJ2-3; CDR3: CASSLALSGGATQYF; DNA: TGTGCCAGCAGCTTGGCCTTATCGGGCGGGGCGACGCAGTATTTT
V: TRBV6-5; D: TRBD1; size: -; J: TRBJ1-4; CDR3: CASSIRDSNEKLFF; DNA: TGTGCCAGCAGTATCCGGGACAGTAATGAAAAACTGTTTTTT
V: TRBV11-3; D: -; size: -; J: TRBJ1-5; CDR3: CASSRQENQPQHF; DNA: TGTGCCAGCAGCCGACAGGAGAATCAGCCCCAGCATTTT
V: TRBV11-3; D: TRBD1; size: -; J: TRBJ2-3; CDR3: CASSAGQGSATQYF; DNA: TGTGCCAGCAGCGCGGGACAGGGCTCGGCCACGCAGTATTTT
V: TRBV12-3/TRBV12-4; D: TRBD1; size: -; J: TRBJ2-5; CDR3: CASLGTGGETQYF; DNA: TGTGCCAGCTTGGGGACAGGGGGAGAGACCCAGTACTTC
V: TRBV27; D: -; size: -; J: TRBJ1-4; CDR3: CATRGGGHGEKLFF; DNA: TGTGCCACCCGGGGGGGAGGGCACGGTGAAAAACTGTTTTTT
V: TRBV30; D: -; size: -; J: TRBJ1-6; CDR3: CAWSVIRASSYNSPLHF; DNA: TGTGCCTGGAGTGTTATCAGGGCAAGCTCCTATAATTCACCCCTCCACTTT
V: TRBV6-5; D: TRBD2; size: -; J: TRBJ2-1; CDR3: CASKSLAGGNNEQFF; DNA: TGTGCCAGCAAGTCCCTAGCGGGAGGGAACAATGAGCAGTTCTTC
V: TRBV14; D: TRBD1; size: -; J: TRBJ2-7; CDR3: CASSHGQGRAYEQYF; DNA: TGTGCCAGCAGCCACGGACAGGGAAGGGCCTACGAGCAGTACTTC
V: TRBV3-1/TRBV3-2; D: -; size: -; J: TRBJ2-4; CDR3: CASSLRETGGNIQYF; DNA: TGTGCCAGCAGCCTCCGTGAGACCGGAGGGAACATTCAGTACTTC
V: TRBV27; D: TRBD1; size: -; J: TRBJ1-2; CDR3: CASTSHRDRTGYNRAYGYTF; DNA: TGTGCCAGCACCTCACACCGTGACAGGACAGGGTATAATCGGGCCTATGGCTACACCTTC
V: TRBV11-1; D: -; size: once; J: TRBJ1-6; CDR3: CASGPLTGNSPLHF; DNA: TGTGCCAGCGGTCCCCTAACAGGGAATTCACCCCTCCACTTT
V: TRBV7-9; D: -; size: -; J: TRBJ1-2; CDR3: CASSLDGTYGYTF; DNA: TGTGCCAGCAGCTTAGACGGAACCTATGGCTACACCTTC
V: TRBV3-1/TRBV3-2; D: -; size: once; J: TRBJ1-5; CDR3: CASSQRSGNQPQHF; DNA: TGTGCCAGCAGCCAAAGGTCCGGCAATCAGCCCCAGCATTTT
V: TRBV21-1; D: -; size: -; J: TRBJ1-3; CDR3: CASSNDLDRDPSGNTIYF; DNA: TGTGCCAGCAGCAACGACCTGGACAGGGACCCCTCTGGAAACACCATATATTTT
V: TRBV27; D: TRBD1; size: -; J: TRBJ2-7; CDR3: CASSLLGNIQGRYEQYF; DNA: TGTGCCAGCAGTTTATTAGGTAATATACAGGGGCGTTACGAGCAGTACTTC
V: TRBV5-5; D: -; size: -; J: TRBJ1-2; CDR3: CASSLTGGFNYGYTF; DNA: TGTGCCAGCAGCCTGACCGGGGGCTTCAACTATGGCTACACCTTC